Below are 21 T cell receptor beta chains sequenced from a single sample in a study of response to subunit inactivated influenza vaccine. TCRdb called the RT-PCR reads again in MiXCR, with one record for every CDR3 protein. There are hundreds of thousands of distinct CDR3 sequences in the sample; roughly 13% occur only once, and around 13% lies in the top ten. Here the sequenced sample was PBMCs from blood, taken 45 days after vaccination. Receptors were obtained from a man aged 45-60 years who received an inactivated influenza vaccine.

In this sample, this clonotype turned up a few times. This chain links TRBV12-3 or TRBV12-4 with TRBJ1-3; no reliable D call. V was trimmed by 4 bases and J by 4 bases, leaving 11 bases between them. The CDR3 consists of 14 residues. CDR3 protein: CASSWASGGNTIYF. In nucleotides, the CDR3 is TGTGCCAGCAGTTGGGCCTCTGGAGGAAACACCATATATTTT.

This clonotype has a count of ten or more. This chain connects TRBV4-2 to TRBJ2-3; no firm D call. V shed 1 base and J shed 4 bases, with 3 bases lying between them. The CDR3 extends over 12 amino acids. Looked up from germline, CDR1 is LGHNA and CDR2 is YNFKEQ. The CDR3 coding sequence is TGTGCCAGCAGCCAAGCCGCAGATACGCAGTATTTT. It codes for CASSQAADTQYF.

This clonotype has a single count. A much larger clone lies one base from this, so it may be a read error. CDR3: CASRPYRYSYTEQFF. CDR3 in DNA: TGTGCCAGCAGACCCTACAGATACTCCTACACTGAGCAGTTCTTC. The chain carries TRBV12-3 or TRBV12-4 and TRBJ2-1, with unresolved D. The CDR3 runs 15 residues.

This clonotype was counted a few times. The gene calls are TRBV7-2 and TRBJ2-4; D is unclear. Germline V lookup: CDR1 SGHTA, CDR2 FQGNSA. The V end was cut by 1 base, the J end by 5 bases, with 6 bases between. This CDR3 region has 13 residues. CDR3 nucleotides: TGTGCCAGCAGCTTAGATACAGAAAACATTCAGTACTTC. Protein: CASSLDTENIQYF.

This clonotype has a handful of counts. The chain joins TRBV21-1 to TRBJ1-2; TRBD1 is taken as the D call from the table, unchecked against the DNA. TRBV21-1 is marked as a pseudogene. The CDR3 extends over 16 amino acids. CDR3 loop: CASSKGGPGDCDGYTF. CDR3 sequence (DNA): TGTGCCAGCAGCAAAGGGGGGCCAGGGGATTGTGATGGCTACACCTTC.

This chain joins TRBV4-3 and TRBJ1-6; D is perhaps TRBD1 (5 bases). The CDR3 length is 17 residues. With 4 bases removed from V and 0 bases from J, the gap between germline ends came to 13 bases. From germline, CDR1 is LGHNA and CDR2 YSLEER. In nucleotides, the CDR3 is TGCGCCAGCAGCCCCGGGACGTCCGGCTCCTATAATTCACCCCTCCACTTT. The encoded protein is CASSPGTSGSYNSPLHF.

The chain links TRBV5-6 to TRBJ2-1, with D uncertain. V was clipped by 1 base and J by 0 bases, with 14 bases between them. This CDR3 is 17 amino acids long. The germline gives CDR1 SGHDT, CDR2 YYEEEE. The CDR3 here is CASSLSSVESSYNEQFF. CDR3 bases: TGTGCCAGCAGCTTGAGTTCGGTCGAGAGCTCCTACAATGAGCAGTTCTTC.

V and J are TRBV28 and TRBJ2-7, with a tentative D call TRBD2 (6 bases). V lost 7 bases to trimming and J lost 3 bases, with 19 bases between them. This CDR3 is built from 15 residues. Germline-derived CDR1 and CDR2 are MDHEN and SYDVKM. This CDR3 is CASTKNRDSDYEQYF. CDR3 DNA sequence: TGTGCCAGCACCAAAAATCGGGACTCCGACTACGAGCAGTACTTC.

There are a few counts of this clonotype. The chain couples TRBV7-2 to TRBJ2-3; D is perhaps TRBD2 (6 bases). Germline CDR1 and CDR2: SGHTA and FQGNSA. Trimming cost V 5 bases and J 1 base, with 16 bases left between them. The CDR3 runs 16 residues. The CDR3 is CASSPRDFAGTDTQYF. The CDR3 DNA follows: TGTGCCAGCAGCCCCAGGGACTTCGCGGGCACAGATACGCAGTATTTT.

The chain carries TRBV18 and TRBJ2-1; TRBD1 agrees at 9 bases. CDR3 length equals 19 residues. The V segment lost 5 bases and the J segment 0 bases; nucleotides outside the gene matches: 14. CDR1 is KGHSH and CDR2 is LQKENI in the germline V gene. The CDR3 reads CASSGTGYAALSSYNEQFF. CDR3 sequence (DNA): TGTGCCAGCTCAGGGACAGGGTATGCGGCATTGAGCTCCTACAATGAGCAGTTCTTC. Filled out from reference TRBV18 and TRBJ2-1, the complete variable domain reads NAGVMQNPRHLVRRRGQEARLRCSPMKGHSHVYWYRQLPEEGLKFMVYLQKENIIDESGMPKERFSAEFPKEGPSILRIQQVVRGDSAAYFCASSGTGYAALSSYNEQFFGPGTRLTVL.

There are a few counts of this clonotype. This sequence joins TRBV20-1 and TRBJ2-1; D is uncertain. V dropped 6 bases and J dropped 3 bases, with 12 bases sitting between them. Germline CDR1 reads DFQATT; CDR2 reads SNEGSKA (reference sequence). CDR3 size: 13 residues. CDR3: CSAHKGYYNEQFF. CDR3 DNA sequence: TGCAGTGCCCACAAGGGCTACTACAATGAGCAGTTCTTC.

This sequence joins TRBV28 and TRBJ2-5, with 9 bases lining up with TRBD2. V lost 3 bases to trimming and J lost 1 base; unmatched junction nucleotides: 6. Germline loops: CDR1 MDHEN, CDR2 SYDVKM. This CDR3 is built from 16 residues. This chain's CDR3 is CASSLRGGGVQETQYF. The CDR3 nucleotides read TGTGCCAGCAGTTTGCGGGGGGGAGGGGTCCAAGAGACCCAGTACTTC.

This clonotype was picked up a small number of times. The chain has TRBV5-1 and TRBJ2-3; TRBD1 or TRBD2 may be the D gene (5 bases each). The germline V gene encodes CDR1 SGHRS and CDR2 YFSETQ. V was cut by 4 bases and J by 0 bases, with 18 bases left in between. CDR3 size: 17 residues. The CDR3 loop is CASSKTGREGSTDTQYF. The CDR3 nucleotides are TGCGCCAGCAGCAAGACGGGTAGAGAGGGGAGCACAGATACGCAGTATTTT.

The CDR3 here is CASSPRLAGVSSYEQYF. CDR3 DNA sequence: TGTGCCAGCAGTCCCCGGCTAGCGGGGGTCAGCTCCTACGAGCAGTACTTC. The J gene is TRBJ2-7, the V gene TRBV6-1, with 10 bases matching TRBD2. The CDR3 extends over 17 amino acids. The trim removed 5 bases at V and 0 bases at J, leaving 10 bases unmatched. Germline V gene lookup returns CDR1 MNHNS and CDR2 SASEGT.

CDR3 in amino acids: CASSAGQNSPLHF. The CDR3 nucleotides are TGCGCCAGCAGTGCAGGCCAGAATTCACCCCTCCACTTT. This chain links TRBV5-1 with TRBJ1-6; D not resolved. The V gene's germline CDR1 is SGHRS and CDR2 YFSETQ. The CDR3 totals 13 residues. V lost 5 bases to trimming and J lost 7 bases, with 10 bases between them. The full variable domain, its missing parts supplied by reference TRBV5-1 and TRBJ1-6, is KAGVTQTPRYLIKTRGQQVTLSCSPISGHRSVSWYQQTPGQGLQFLFEYFSETQRNKGNFPGRFSGRQFSNSRSEMNVSTLELGDSALYLCASSAGQNSPLHFGNGTRLTVT.

The chain joins TRBV4-2 to TRBJ2-2; D remains ambiguous. The CDR3 loop spans 16 amino acids. Looked up from germline, CDR1 is LGHNA and CDR2 is YNFKEQ. Trimming took 0 bases from V and 0 from J, leaving 8 bases between them. This chain's CDR3 is CASSQDTPSNTGELFF. The CDR3 nucleotides are TGTGCCAGCAGCCAAGACACACCGTCGAACACCGGGGAGCTGTTTTTT.

This clonotype has just a few counts. V gene TRBV29-1 combines with J gene TRBJ2-7, with 7 bases identical to TRBD1. CDR3 length: 13 amino acids. Trimming cost V 7 bases and J 6 bases; bases outside gene matches: 12. In germline, CDR1 is SQVTM, CDR2 ANQGSEA. CDR3 DNA sequence: TGCAGCGCCCAGACAGGGCAGGGGCTCGAGCAGTACTTC. This encodes CSAQTGQGLEQYF.

This clonotype was counted ten times or more. The rearrangement uses TRBV24-1 and TRBJ2-7, with 7 bases lining up with TRBD1. The CDR3 has 13 residues. After removal of 4 bases from V and 1 base from J, the junction contained 0 bases not matched to a gene. CDR1 KGHDR and CDR2 SFDVKD come from the germline V gene. Here the CDR3 DNA reads TGTGCCACCAGTGAGACAGGGTCCTACGAGCAGTACTTC. This sequence encodes CATSETGSYEQYF.

This clonotype has just a few counts. The chain has TRBV7-2 and TRBJ1-4; tentatively, D is TRBD1 (5 bases). The CDR3 has 17 residues. Trimming shortened V by 0 bases and J by 5 bases, and 16 bases separated the two germline ends. Germline V lookup: CDR1 SGHTA, CDR2 FQGNSA. CDR3 protein: CASSLALRVPGNEKLFF. The CDR3, as DNA: TGTGCCAGCAGCTTAGCGCTCCGGGTCCCAGGGAATGAAAAACTGTTTTTT.

Remarks on this clonotype: An end of the junction differs from the germline gene, which may be a read error. The CDR3 DNA reads TGTGCTAGCAGCTCGGCGTGGAACACCGGGGAGCTGTTTTTT. Protein: CASSSAWNTGELFF. The V and J genes are TRBV7-7 and TRBJ2-2; D call uncertain. In germline, CDR1 is SSHAT, CDR2 FNYEAQ (reference sequence). The CDR3 loop spans 14 amino acids.

The chain is built from TRBV18 and TRBJ1-4, with no clear D. The germline gives CDR1 KGHSH, CDR2 LQKENI. With 4 bases removed from V and 7 bases from J, the gap between germline ends came to 13 bases. The CDR3 has 14 residues. In DNA, the CDR3 is TGTGCCAGCTCACATACAGAAGCACTTGAAAAACTGTTTTTT. Translated, it gives CASSHTEALEKLFF. Looking up the rest from reference TRBV18 and TRBJ1-4 gives the full variable domain: NAGVMQNPRHLVRRRGQEARLRCSPMKGHSHVYWYRQLPEEGLKFMVYLQKENIIDESGMPKERFSAEFPKEGPSILRIQQVVRGDSAAYFCASSHTEALEKLFFGSGTQLSVL.